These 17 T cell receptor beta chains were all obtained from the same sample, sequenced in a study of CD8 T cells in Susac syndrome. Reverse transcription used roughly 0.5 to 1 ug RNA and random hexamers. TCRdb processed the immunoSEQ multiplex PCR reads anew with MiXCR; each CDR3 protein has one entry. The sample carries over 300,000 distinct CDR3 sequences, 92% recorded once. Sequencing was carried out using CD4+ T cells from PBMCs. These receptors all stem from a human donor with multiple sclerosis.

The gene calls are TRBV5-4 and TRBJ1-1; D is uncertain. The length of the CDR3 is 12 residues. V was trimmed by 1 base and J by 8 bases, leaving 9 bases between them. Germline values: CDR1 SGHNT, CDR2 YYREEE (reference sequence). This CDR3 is CASSLNAREAFF. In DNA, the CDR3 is TGTGCCAGCAGCTTGAACGCTAGAGAAGCTTTCTTT. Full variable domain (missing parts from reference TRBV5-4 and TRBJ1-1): ETGVTQSPTHLIKTRGQQVTLRCSSQSGHNTVSWYQQALGQGPQFIFQYYREEENGRGNFPPRFSGLQFPNYSSELNVNALELDDSALYLCASSLNAREAFFGQGTRLTVV.

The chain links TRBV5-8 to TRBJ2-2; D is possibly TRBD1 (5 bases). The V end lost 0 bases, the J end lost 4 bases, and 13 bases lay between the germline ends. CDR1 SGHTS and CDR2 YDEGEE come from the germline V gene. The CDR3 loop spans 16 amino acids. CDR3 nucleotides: TGTGCCAGCAGCTTGGCCATCGCAGGGATCACCGGGGAGCTGTTTTTT. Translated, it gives CASSLAIAGITGELFF.

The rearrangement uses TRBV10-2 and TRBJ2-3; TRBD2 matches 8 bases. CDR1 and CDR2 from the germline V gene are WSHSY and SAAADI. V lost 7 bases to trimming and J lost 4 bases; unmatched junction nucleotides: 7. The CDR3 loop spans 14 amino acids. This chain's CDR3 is CASILAEWSDTQYF. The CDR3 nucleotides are TGCGCCAGCATACTAGCGGAGTGGTCAGATACGCAGTATTTT.

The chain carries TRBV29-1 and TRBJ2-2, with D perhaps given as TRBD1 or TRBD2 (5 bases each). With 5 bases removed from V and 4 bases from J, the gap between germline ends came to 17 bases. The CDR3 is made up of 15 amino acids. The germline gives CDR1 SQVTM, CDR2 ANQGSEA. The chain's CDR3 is CSVRRGGSGTGELFF. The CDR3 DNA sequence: TGCAGCGTTAGAAGGGGTGGGAGTGGCACCGGGGAGCTGTTTTTT.

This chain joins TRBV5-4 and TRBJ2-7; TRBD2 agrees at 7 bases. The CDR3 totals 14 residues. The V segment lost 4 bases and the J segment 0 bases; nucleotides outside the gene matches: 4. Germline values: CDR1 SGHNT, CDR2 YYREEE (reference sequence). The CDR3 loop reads CASSRDYNSYEQYF. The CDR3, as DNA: TGTGCCAGCAGCCGGGACTACAACTCCTACGAGCAGTACTTC.

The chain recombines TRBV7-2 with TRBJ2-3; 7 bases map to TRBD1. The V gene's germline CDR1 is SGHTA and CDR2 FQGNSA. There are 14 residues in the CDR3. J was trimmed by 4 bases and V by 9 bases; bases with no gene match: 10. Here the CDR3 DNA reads TGTGCCAGTATTCAAACAGGGGCCGCAGATACGCAGTATTTT. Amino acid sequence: CASIQTGAADTQYF. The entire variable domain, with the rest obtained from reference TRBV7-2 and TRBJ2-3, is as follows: GAGVSQSPSNKVTEKGKDVELRCDPISGHTALYWYRQSLGQGLEFLIYFQGNSAPDKSGLPSDRFSAERTGGSVSTLTIQRTQQEDSAVYLCASIQTGAADTQYFGPGTRLTVL.

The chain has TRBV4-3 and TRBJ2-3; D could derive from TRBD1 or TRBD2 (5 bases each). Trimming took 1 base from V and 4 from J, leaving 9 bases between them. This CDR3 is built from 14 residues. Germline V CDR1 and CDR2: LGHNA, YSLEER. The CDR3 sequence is CASSQVGDPDTQYF. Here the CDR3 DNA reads TGCGCCAGCAGCCAAGTAGGGGACCCAGATACGCAGTATTTT.

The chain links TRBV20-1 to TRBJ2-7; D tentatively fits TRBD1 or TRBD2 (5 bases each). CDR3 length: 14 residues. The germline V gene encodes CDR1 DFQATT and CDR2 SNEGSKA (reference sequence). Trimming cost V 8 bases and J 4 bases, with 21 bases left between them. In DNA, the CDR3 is TGCAGTCTACCGCTGGGCCGGGGCAGTTACGAGCAGTACTTC. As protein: CSLPLGRGSYEQYF.

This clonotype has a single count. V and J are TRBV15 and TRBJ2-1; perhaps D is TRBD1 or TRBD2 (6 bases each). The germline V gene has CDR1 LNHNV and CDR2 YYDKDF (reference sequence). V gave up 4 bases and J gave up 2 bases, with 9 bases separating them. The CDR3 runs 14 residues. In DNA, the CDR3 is TGTGCCACCAGCATGGGGGGCGCCTACAATGAGCAGTTCTTC. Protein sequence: CATSMGGAYNEQFF.

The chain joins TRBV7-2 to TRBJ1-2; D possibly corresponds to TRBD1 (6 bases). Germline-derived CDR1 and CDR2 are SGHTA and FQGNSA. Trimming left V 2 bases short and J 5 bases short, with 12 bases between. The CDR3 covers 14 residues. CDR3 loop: CASSLRTALYGYTF. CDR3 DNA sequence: TGTGCCAGCAGCTTAAGGACAGCGCTATATGGCTACACCTTC. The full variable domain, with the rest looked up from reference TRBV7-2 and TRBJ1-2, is GAGVSQSPSNKVTEKGKDVELRCDPISGHTALYWYRQSLGQGLEFLIYFQGNSAPDKSGLPSDRFSAERTGGSVSTLTIQRTQQEDSAVYLCASSLRTALYGYTFGSGTRLTVV.

The CDR3 loop is CASSFHSPPGQNEQFF. DNA of the CDR3: TGTGCCAGCAGTTTCCACTCCCCCCCCGGACAAAATGAGCAGTTCTTC. The chain joins TRBV28 to TRBJ2-1, with a weak D call TRBD1 (5 bases). V was pared by 3 bases and J by 7 bases, with 19 bases between. This CDR3 region has 16 residues. Germline V CDR1 and CDR2: MDHEN, SYDVKM.

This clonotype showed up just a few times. This CDR3 reads CASSLRQENTEAFF. CDR3 nucleotide sequence: TGTGCCAGCAGCCTTCGACAGGAGAACACTGAAGCTTTCTTT. J is TRBJ1-1 and V is TRBV3-1; a possible D gene is TRBD1 (6 bases). Trimming took off 4 bases at V and 1 base at J, with 10 bases between the two ends. This CDR3 region has 14 residues. The V gene's germline CDR1 is LGHDT and CDR2 YNNKEL (reference sequence).

The CDR3 region has the DNA TGTGCCAGCAGCTTAAGCAGACTAGCGGGGGGGCAAGATACGCAGTATTTT. It codes for CASSLSRLAGGQDTQYF. The chain is built from TRBV7-8 and TRBJ2-3, with TRBD2 matching 14 bases. The V and J ends lost 2 bases and 5 bases, in that order; junction bases with no gene match: 6. Germline V CDR1 and CDR2: SGHVS, FQNEAQ. This CDR3 has 17 residues.

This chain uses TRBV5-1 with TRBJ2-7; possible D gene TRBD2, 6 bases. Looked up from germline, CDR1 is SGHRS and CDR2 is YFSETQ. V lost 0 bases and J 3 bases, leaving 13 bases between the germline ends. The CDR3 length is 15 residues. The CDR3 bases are TGCGCCAGCAGCTTGGGGAGGGGACGGATCTACGAGCAGTACTTC. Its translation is CASSLGRGRIYEQYF.

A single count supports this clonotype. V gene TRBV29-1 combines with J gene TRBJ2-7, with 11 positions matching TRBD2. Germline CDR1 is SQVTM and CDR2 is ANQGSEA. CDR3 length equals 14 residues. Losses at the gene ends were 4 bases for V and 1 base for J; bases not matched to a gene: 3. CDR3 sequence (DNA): TGCAGCGTTGTTAGGACTAGCGGGTCCTACGAGCAGTACTTC. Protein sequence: CSVVRTSGSYEQYF.

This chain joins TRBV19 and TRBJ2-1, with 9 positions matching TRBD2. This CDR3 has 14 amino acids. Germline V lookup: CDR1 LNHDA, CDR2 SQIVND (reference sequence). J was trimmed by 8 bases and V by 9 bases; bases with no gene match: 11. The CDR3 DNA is TGTGCCAGCTTAGCGGGAGATCGGGTCCATGAGCAGTTCTTC. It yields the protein CASLAGDRVHEQFF.

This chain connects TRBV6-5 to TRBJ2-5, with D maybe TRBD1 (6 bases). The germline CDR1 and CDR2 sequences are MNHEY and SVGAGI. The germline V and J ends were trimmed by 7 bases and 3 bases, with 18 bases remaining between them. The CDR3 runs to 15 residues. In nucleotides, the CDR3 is TGTGCCAGCACACCCGGTACTACAGGGAAAGAGACCCAGTACTTC. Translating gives CASTPGTTGKETQYF.